This T cell receptor beta chain was captured by sequencing in a study of blood T cells in healthy people across ages. Primers used in a second PCR of roughly 6 to 12 cycles were a sample-barcoded 5' primer and a J-beta primer mix. TCRdb ran MiXCR on the 5' RACE reads and lists one entry per CDR3 protein. The sample consists of approximately 800,000 distinct CDR3 sequences, around 45% of them appearing once. The germline V and J ends were trimmed by 6 bases and 6 bases, with 14 bases remaining between them. The CDR3 is 12 amino acids. The V gene's germline CDR1 is SQVTM and CDR2 ANQGSEA. V is TRBV29-1 and J is TRBJ1-2; no definite D call. The sample taken for sequencing was blood. The receptor comes from a man aged 80 or over in good health. DNA for the CDR3: TGCAGCGTCGAGAGGACGGTCGATGGCTACACCTTC. It is translated as CSVERTVDGYTF.